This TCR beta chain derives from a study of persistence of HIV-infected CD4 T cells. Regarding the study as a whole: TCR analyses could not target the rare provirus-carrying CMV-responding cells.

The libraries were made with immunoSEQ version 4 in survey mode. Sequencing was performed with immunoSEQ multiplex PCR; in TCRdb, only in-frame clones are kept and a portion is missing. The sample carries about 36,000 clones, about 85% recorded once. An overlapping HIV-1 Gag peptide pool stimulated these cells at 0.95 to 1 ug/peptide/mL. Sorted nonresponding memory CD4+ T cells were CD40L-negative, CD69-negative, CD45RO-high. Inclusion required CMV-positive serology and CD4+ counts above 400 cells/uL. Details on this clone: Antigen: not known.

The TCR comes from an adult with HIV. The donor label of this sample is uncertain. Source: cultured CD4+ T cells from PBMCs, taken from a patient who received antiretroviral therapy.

The CDR3: CAGGGNYYGYTF. Here the CDR3 DNA reads TGTGCCGGGGGGGGCAATTACTATGGCTACACCTTC. The chain has TRBV6-6 and TRBJ1-2, with a weak D call TRBD1 (6 bases). CDR1 is MNHNY and CDR2 is SVGAGI in the germline V gene (reference sequence). V dropped 11 bases and J dropped 3 bases, with 13 bases sitting between them. The CDR3 covers 12 residues.